Each of the 32 T cell receptor beta chains below was sequenced from the same sample in a study of blood T cell repertoires in COVID-19 (dated by TCRdb to the early 2020s). Library creation used the immunoSEQ multiplex PCR assay. Entries here come from immuneACCESS through TCRdb and include only in-frame sequences with V and J called. Some clones fail to appear in such tables; in the studies checked, an unresolved V gene covers under half of the shortfall, and the cause of the remainder is unknown. The sample table holds approximately 57,000 clones, of which 85% to 90% were seen once. The leading ten clones occupy approximately 3.9% of the sample. Sequenced material: peripheral blood. The receptors here all came from a man aged 50-60 years with acute or convalescent COVID-19.

J is TRBJ1-4 and V is TRBV10-3, with TRBD1 matching over 8 bases. The CDR3 loop spans 14 amino acids. Germline lookup yields CDR1 ENHRY and CDR2 SYGVKD. V lost 3 bases, J lost 8 bases, and 5 bases stayed unmatched. The CDR3, as DNA: TGTGCCATCAGTGAAGGGACAGGTCGAGAAAAACTGTTTTTT. Amino acids: CAISEGTGREKLFF.

V usage is TRBV6-1 and J usage is TRBJ2-7; no clear D gene. CDR1 MNHNS and CDR2 SASEGT come from the germline V gene. CDR3 length: 14 residues. V was trimmed by 3 bases and J by 0 bases, leaving 9 bases between them. CDR3: CASSDSPSSYEQYF. CDR3 nucleotide sequence: TGTGCCAGCAGTGATAGTCCAAGCTCCTACGAGCAGTACTTC.

This clone occurred a few times. The chain has TRBV12-3 or TRBV12-4 and TRBJ1-2; D is perhaps TRBD1 (5 bases). The CDR3 sequence is 12 residues long. V dropped 5 bases and J dropped 4 bases, with 8 bases sitting between them. The CDR3 is CASSADSYGYTF. The CDR3 nucleotides are TGTGCCAGCAGTGCCGACAGCTATGGCTACACCTTC.

This clone has a handful of counts. The V gene is TRBV9, the J gene TRBJ2-3; 7 nucleotides align to TRBD1. Germline-derived CDR1 and CDR2 are SGDLS and YYNGEE. This CDR3 is 15 amino acids long. The V segment lost 0 bases and the J segment 0 bases; nucleotides outside the gene matches: 1. The CDR3 DNA is TGTGCCAGCAGCGTAGAGGGGGCGAGCACAGATACGCAGTATTTT. Protein: CASSVEGASTDTQYF. Full variable domain (remainder filled in from reference TRBV9 and TRBJ2-3): DSGVTQTPKHLITATGQRVTLRCSPRSGDLSVYWYQQSLDQGLQFLIQYYNGEERAKGNILERFSAQQFPDLHSELNLSSLELGDSALYFCASSVEGASTDTQYFGPGTRLTVL.

This clone has just one count. This sequence joins TRBV5-4 and TRBJ2-5; TRBD1 matches at 7 bases. Germline V gene lookup returns CDR1 SGHNT and CDR2 YYREEE (reference sequence). The CDR3 contains 14 residues. Unmatched junction bases numbered 5, after V lost 4 bases and J lost 2 bases. CDR3 in DNA: TGTGCCAGCAGCCGGGACAGCAAACAAGAGACCCAGTACTTC. Protein: CASSRDSKQETQYF.

The genes are TRBV10-3 and TRBJ2-2; 11 bases line up with TRBD1. This CDR3 comprises 15 residues. Germline CDR1 and CDR2: ENHRY and SYGVKD. Trimming took 7 bases from V and 7 from J; bases not matched to a gene: 8. Here the CDR3 DNA reads TGTGCCATCATCGCCGGGACAGGGGGAATCGGGGAGCTGTTTTTT. It encodes CAIIAGTGGIGELFF.

The chain recombines TRBV7-3 with TRBJ2-7, with TRBD1 identical over 8 bases. The CDR3 totals 13 residues. V dropped 2 bases and J dropped 3; count of bases not matched to a gene: 0. Germline-derived CDR1 and CDR2 are SGHTA and FQGTGA. The CDR3 reads CASSLDRGYEQYF. In DNA form, the CDR3 reads TGTGCCAGCAGCTTAGACAGGGGCTACGAGCAGTACTTC.

The V gene is TRBV12-3 or TRBV12-4, the J gene TRBJ1-6; unclear D gene. V dropped 0 bases and J dropped 15 bases, with 9 bases sitting between them. There are 12 residues in the CDR3. CDR3 in amino acids: CASSLARQNLHF. In nucleotides, the CDR3 is TGTGCCAGCAGTTTAGCTAGACAAAACCTCCACTTT.

V usage is TRBV5-4 and J usage is TRBJ2-7, with 8 bases identical to TRBD2. V was pared by 0 bases and J by 1 base, with 3 bases of the junction left unmatched. Germline CDR1 reads SGHNT; CDR2 reads YYREEE (reference sequence). The CDR3 has 15 amino acids. CDR3 sequence reads: CASSLVSGVSYEQYF. The CDR3 bases are TGTGCCAGCAGCTTGGTTAGCGGGGTATCCTACGAGCAGTACTTC.

The chain recombines TRBV9 with TRBJ1-2, with D possibly matching TRBD1 (5 bases). CDR1 and CDR2 (germline): SGDLS, YYNGEE. The CDR3 has 16 amino acids. V was trimmed by 3 bases and J by 4 bases, leaving 19 bases between them. CDR3 sequence: CASSAQTGGKGYGYTF. CDR3 DNA sequence: TGTGCCAGCAGCGCCCAAACGGGGGGAAAGGGCTATGGCTACACCTTC.

By share, this clone ranks as medium-sized (0.01 to 0.1%). The chain couples TRBV4-2 to TRBJ1-2, with TRBD1 as a possible D gene (6 bases). There are 14 residues in the CDR3. Trimming removed 8 bases from V and 0 bases from J, with 13 bases in between. In germline, CDR1 is LGHNA, CDR2 YNFKEQ. DNA of the CDR3: TGTGCCAGCTCGGACAGAGAAGCTAACTATGGCTACACCTTC. As protein: CASSDREANYGYTF.

The chain carries TRBV6-5 and TRBJ1-2; the match to TRBD1 covers 7 bases. The CDR3 loop spans 12 amino acids. CDR1 MNHEY and CDR2 SVGAGI come from the germline V gene. J lost 3 bases, V lost 6 bases, and 1 base had no gene match. CDR3: CASRRGHYGYTF. CDR3 DNA: TGTGCCAGCAGAAGGGGGCACTATGGCTACACCTTC.

The rearrangement uses TRBV19 and TRBJ2-1; D gene unclear. The germline gives CDR1 LNHDA, CDR2 SQIVND (reference sequence). Between the trimmed V and J ends, which lost 3 bases and 8 bases, there was a span of 8 bases. The CDR3 runs 12 residues. In nucleotides, the CDR3 is TGTGCCAGTAGTATCTGGTCGGATGAGCAGTTCTTC. The encoded protein is CASSIWSDEQFF.

The chain couples TRBV5-1 to TRBJ2-3; weak D call: TRBD2 (6 bases). V dropped 0 bases and J dropped 2 bases, with 22 bases sitting between them. The CDR3 extends over 19 amino acids. Germline assignment: CDR1 SGHRS and CDR2 YFSETQ. The CDR3 nucleotides are TGCGCCAGCAGCTTGGGATCCCGTGGGAGCGGGCGGGCCACAGATACGCAGTATTTT. It yields the protein CASSLGSRGSGRATDTQYF.

Concerning this clone: One end of the junction fails to match germline, which may point to a read error. The rearrangement links TRBV7-7 to TRBJ2-1, with 11 bases aligning to TRBD1. CDR3 length: 16 amino acids. Germline V gene lookup returns CDR1 SSHAT and CDR2 FNYEAQ (reference sequence). CDR3 nucleotides: TGTGCTAGCAGCGTGACCGGGACAGGGGGCTACAATGAGCAGTTCTTC. This encodes CASSVTGTGGYNEQFF.

Turning to this clone: The junction differs from germline at one of its ends, possibly a read error. The gene calls are TRBV2 and TRBJ2-7; 7 bases fit TRBD2. CDR3 length: 14 amino acids. The germline V gene encodes CDR1 SNHLY and CDR2 FYNNEI. The chain's CDR3 is CASNQRLASHEQYF. The CDR3 nucleotides are TGTGCCAGCAACCAGAGACTAGCCTCCCACGAGCAGTACTTC.

This clone was seen just once. The genes are TRBV30 and TRBJ1-5, with 11 bases that match TRBD1. Germline V gives CDR1 GTSNPN, CDR2 SVGIG (reference sequence). This CDR3 has 16 amino acids. With V trimmed by 3 bases and J by 1 base, 5 bases remained unmatched. The CDR3 spells CAWSLGTGGSNQPQHF. The CDR3, as DNA: TGTGCCTGGAGCCTAGGGACAGGGGGAAGCAATCAGCCCCAGCATTTT.

V usage is TRBV28 and J usage is TRBJ2-1, with 11 bases aligning to TRBD2. The CDR3 runs to 16 residues. With 4 bases clipped from V and 3 bases from J, the junction kept 5 bases outside the gene matches. Per germline, CDR1 MDHEN and CDR2 SYDVKM. The CDR3 here is CASSSGTSGLYNEQFF. CDR3 nucleotides: TGTGCCAGCAGTTCCGGGACTAGCGGTCTCTACAATGAGCAGTTCTTC. The full variable domain, completed using reference TRBV28 and TRBJ2-1, is DVKVTQSSRYLVKRTGEKVFLECVQDMDHENMFWYRQDPGLGLRLIYFSYDVKMKEKGDIPEGYSVSREKKERFSLILESASTNQTSMYLCASSSGTSGLYNEQFFGPGTRLTVL.

The chain has TRBV4-2 and TRBJ1-1; D is perhaps TRBD1 (5 bases). Trimming removed 4 bases from V and 0 bases from J, with 12 bases in between. The CDR3 has 15 amino acids. CDR1 LGHNA and CDR2 YNFKEQ come from the germline V gene. CDR3: CASSRLDSVNTEAFF. The CDR3 region has the DNA TGTGCCAGCAGCCGCCTCGACAGCGTGAACACTGAAGCTTTCTTT.

For this clone: Other nucleotide sequences from this sample produce the same CDR3. This chain connects TRBV5-1 to TRBJ2-7; 7 bases line up with TRBD1. The junction had 9 bases not matched to a gene; V was cut back by 3 bases and J by 6 bases. Germline V gene data show CDR1 as SGHRS and CDR2 as YFSETQ. This CDR3 is built from 14 residues. The CDR3 bases are TGCGCCAGCAGCTCTATGACAGGGACGGGCGAGCAGTACTTC. Its protein is CASSSMTGTGEQYF.

The J gene is TRBJ2-2, the V gene TRBV5-1, with 10 bases that match TRBD2. V lost 0 bases to trimming and J lost 6 bases; unmatched junction nucleotides: 8. The CDR3 is 17 residues long. Germline V gives CDR1 SGHRS, CDR2 YFSETQ. For the CDR3, the DNA is TGCGCCAGCAGCTTGGGGGCTAGCGGGGGAACCCCCGGGGAGCTGTTTTTT. This sequence encodes CASSLGASGGTPGELFF.

The V and J genes are TRBV12-5 and TRBJ1-4; 7 bases agree with TRBD1. Germline V gene sequence: CDR1 LGHNT, CDR2 FRNRAP. The CDR3 loop spans 14 amino acids. Trimming took 5 bases from V and 7 from J; bases not matched to a gene: 7. The CDR3 reads CASGTQGKAEKLFF. In DNA, the CDR3 is TGTGCTAGTGGTACACAGGGGAAGGCTGAAAAACTGTTTTTT.

DNA for the CDR3: TGTGCCAGCAGCTTAGGGGTAGCGGGAGTGACATACAATGAGCAGTTCTTC. It encodes CASSLGVAGVTYNEQFF. The V call is TRBV11-3, the J call TRBJ2-1; TRBD2 matches at 9 bases. Germline values: CDR1 SGHNT, CDR2 YENEEA. CDR3 length: 17 residues. V gave up 1 base and J gave up 4 bases; unmatched junction bases: 8.

The chain combines TRBV6-6 with TRBJ1-1; possibly TRBD1 for D (6 bases). CDR1 and CDR2 from the germline V gene are MNHNY and SVGAGI (reference sequence). V lost 5 bases, J lost 0 bases, and 10 bases lay in between. The CDR3 has 14 residues. The CDR3 bases are TGTGCCAGCAGTCCGACAGGAATGAACACTGAAGCTTTCTTT. Protein sequence: CASSPTGMNTEAFF.

Remarks on this clone: At the DNA level, this CDR3 is encoded by other sequences in the same sample as well. The rearrangement uses TRBV5-1 and TRBJ1-1, with D unclear. There are 13 residues in the CDR3. Germline loops: CDR1 SGHRS, CDR2 YFSETQ. Trimming removed 0 bases at V and 0 bases at J, with 3 bases between. The CDR3 DNA reads TGCGCCAGCAGCTTGGGCGTGAACACTGAAGCTTTCTTT. This encodes CASSLGVNTEAFF.

The V call is TRBV27, the J call TRBJ1-5; D gene ambiguous. The V end was cut by 5 bases, the J end by 7 bases, with 15 bases between. The CDR3 has 14 amino acids. Germline values: CDR1 MNHEY, CDR2 SMNVEV (reference sequence). CDR3 DNA: TGTGCCAGCAGTCAAAACTGGGAGGCGCAGCCCCAGCATTTT. Translated: CASSQNWEAQPQHF.

This chain joins TRBV19 and TRBJ2-7; TRBD1 aligns across 10 bases. The CDR3 length is 15 residues. V dropped 3 bases and J dropped 3; count of bases not matched to a gene: 5. The germline V gene encodes CDR1 LNHDA and CDR2 SQIVND (reference sequence). The CDR3 DNA reads TGTGCCAGTAGTATGGGTGGGACAGGGGACTACGAGCAGTACTTC. This translates into CASSMGGTGDYEQYF.

This sequence joins TRBV7-2 and TRBJ2-1, with D maybe TRBD1 (6 bases). This CDR3 is 15 amino acids long. Germline assignment: CDR1 SGHTA and CDR2 FQGNSA. The V and J ends lost 3 bases and 1 base respectively, with 10 bases between them. The CDR3 DNA reads TGTGCCAGCAGCTTTACAGGGATTTCCTACAATGAGCAGTTCTTC. It encodes CASSFTGISYNEQFF.

The chain links TRBV4-2 to TRBJ1-6, with 7 bases lining up with TRBD1. Germline-derived CDR1 and CDR2 are LGHNA and YNFKEQ. Trimming removed 0 bases from V and 10 bases from J; junction bases left unmatched: 6. This CDR3 is built from 15 residues. CDR3 sequence reads: CASSQDRQGNSPLHF. The CDR3 region has the DNA TGTGCCAGCAGCCAAGATCGACAGGGAAACTCACCCCTCCACTTT.

The chain is built from TRBV5-1 and TRBJ2-1; 11 bases match TRBD2. Germline V gene lookup returns CDR1 SGHRS and CDR2 YFSETQ. The CDR3 loop spans 15 amino acids. V lost 6 bases to trimming and J lost 4 bases; unmatched junction nucleotides: 6. CDR3 in amino acids: CASTTSGRVYNEQFF. As DNA, the CDR3 is TGCGCCAGCACCACTAGCGGGAGAGTTTACAATGAGCAGTTCTTC.

This clone has just one count. This chain joins TRBV2 and TRBJ2-7; TRBD2 matches at 13 bases. Germline assignment: CDR1 SNHLY and CDR2 FYNNEI. V dropped 8 bases and J dropped 3; count of bases not matched to a gene: 7. This CDR3 contains 15 residues. Written as DNA, the CDR3 is TGTGCCAGCGGACGACTAGCGGGGGGTCTCTACGAGCAGTACTTC. This codes for CASGRLAGGLYEQYF.

The V and J genes are TRBV18 and TRBJ1-3; D call uncertain. V lost 2 bases, J lost 0 bases, and 8 bases lay in between. The CDR3 is made up of 15 amino acids. Germline assignment: CDR1 KGHSH and CDR2 LQKENI. The CDR3 nucleotides are TGTGCCAGCTCACCAGCGGAAAGCTCTGGAAACACCATATATTTT. It specifies CASSPAESSGNTIYF.